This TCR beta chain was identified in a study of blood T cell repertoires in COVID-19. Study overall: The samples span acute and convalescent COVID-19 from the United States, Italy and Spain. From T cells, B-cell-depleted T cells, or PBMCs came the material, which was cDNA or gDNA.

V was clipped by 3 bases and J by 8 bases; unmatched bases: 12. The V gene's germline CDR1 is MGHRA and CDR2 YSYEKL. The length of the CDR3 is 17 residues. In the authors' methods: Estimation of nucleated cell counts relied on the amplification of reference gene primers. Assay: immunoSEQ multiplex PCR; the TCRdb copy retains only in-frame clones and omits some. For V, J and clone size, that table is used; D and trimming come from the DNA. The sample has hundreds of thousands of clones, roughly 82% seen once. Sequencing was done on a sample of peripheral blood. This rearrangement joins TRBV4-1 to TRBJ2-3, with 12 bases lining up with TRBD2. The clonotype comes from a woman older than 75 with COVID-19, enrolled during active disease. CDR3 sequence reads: CASSQDTLAGGPVTQYF. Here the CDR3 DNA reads TGCGCCAGCAGCCAGGACACTCTAGCGGGGGGGCCCGTTACGCAGTATTTT.